The clone carrying this T cell receptor beta chain was found once. Its antigen is undetermined. The data were produced by immunoSEQ multiplex PCR, yet TCRdb's version contains in-frame clones alone and is incomplete. The table includes around 300,000 clones, 85% to 90% detected once. The record originates from a study of cytomegalovirus exposure and HLA in healthy donors. Study-level results: Subsequent analysis showed first-cohort TCR clusters tending to co-occur in over a hundred validation repertoires. It was 164 TCR beta chains that were listed as cytomegalovirus-associated.

Trimming cost V 5 bases and J 3 bases, with 14 bases left between them. Per the germline V gene, CDR1 is SGDLS and CDR2 is YYNGEE. The CDR3 sequence is 15 residues long. V usage is TRBV9 and J usage is TRBJ2-2; a weak D match, TRBD2 (5 bases). This clonotype was sampled from a young woman in good health and CMV-seronegative. The sample taken for sequencing was PBMCs. CDR3 in amino acids: CASSHPDFDTGELFF. In DNA, the CDR3 is TGTGCCAGCAGTCATCCGGACTTCGACACCGGGGAGCTGTTTTTT.